Listed below are T cell receptor beta chains from one sample, sequenced in a study of shared clonotypes between healthy human individuals. The repertoire was sequenced with immunoSEQ multiplex PCR; TCRdb's copy has only in-frame clones and lacks some. The sample has some 1 million clones, more than 60% seen once; the top ten hold approximately 1.5%. Sequencing input: memory CD4+ T cells sorted from blood. The receptor source for this set is a man aged 18 to 30 in good health. The CDR3 runs from the conserved cysteine through the conserved F or W. Each record gives: V gene, J gene, D gene, clone size, CDR3 protein, CDR3 DNA. D genes are given only for firm matches. A row's size may be missing; if present it is once, few, many or a size class.

V: TRBV10-3; J: TRBJ2-3; D: -; size: -; CDR3: CAISASNTQYF; DNA: TGTGCCATCAGTGCTTCGAATACGCAGTATTTT
V: TRBV19; J: TRBJ1-1; D: -; size: -; CDR3: CASSIHRLNTEAFF; DNA: TGTGCCAGTAGTATCCACAGGTTGAACACTGAAGCTTTCTTT
V: TRBV28; J: TRBJ1-4; D: -; size: -; CDR3: CASSMGVGNEKLFF; DNA: TGTGCCAGCAGTATGGGGGTTGGTAATGAAAAACTGTTTTTT
V: TRBV11-2; J: TRBJ1-1; D: -; size: -; CDR3: CASSPQGVRNTEAFF; DNA: TGTGCCAGCAGCCCCCAGGGAGTAAGGAACACTGAAGCTTTCTTT
V: TRBV6-6; J: TRBJ1-4; D: TRBD1; size: -; CDR3: CASRPQGAGEKLFF; DNA: TGTGCCAGCAGGCCACAGGGGGCCGGTGAAAAACTGTTTTTT
V: TRBV10-2; J: TRBJ2-3; D: TRBD2; size: -; CDR3: CATGAGVVTDTQYF; DNA: TGCGCCACCGGCGCGGGAGTTGTAACAGATACGCAGTATTTT
V: TRBV5-1; J: TRBJ2-7; D: TRBD2; size: -; CDR3: CASSPEGLESYEQYF; DNA: TGCGCCAGCAGCCCAGAAGGACTAGAGTCGTACGAGCAGTACTTC
V: TRBV5-6; J: TRBJ2-7; D: -; size: -; CDR3: CASSLGTQTGEQYF; DNA: TGTGCCAGCAGCCTAGGGACTCAAACCGGCGAGCAGTACTTC
V: TRBV5-8; J: TRBJ2-7; D: -; size: few; CDR3: CASSTPDFYEQYF; DNA: TGTGCCAGCAGCACCCCGGACTTCTACGAGCAGTACTTC
V: TRBV7-2; J: TRBJ2-1; D: -; size: -; CDR3: CASSPRGGNEQFF; DNA: TGTGCCAGCAGCCCTAGGGGCGGGAATGAGCAGTTCTTC
V: TRBV9; J: TRBJ1-4; D: -; size: -; CDR3: CASSVDGLGYEKLFF; DNA: TGTGCCAGCAGCGTAGACGGCCTCGGTTACGAAAAACTGTTTTTT
V: TRBV5-1; J: TRBJ2-7; D: -; size: once; CDR3: CASSLDGTSSYEQYF; DNA: TGCGCCAGCAGCTTGGACGGGACCTCCAGCTACGAGCAGTACTTC
V: TRBV2; J: TRBJ2-1; D: TRBD2; size: -; CDR3: CASSYQSGSSYNEQFF; DNA: TGTGCCAGCAGTTATCAAAGCGGGAGCTCCTACAATGAGCAGTTCTTC
V: TRBV7-2; J: TRBJ1-5; D: TRBD1; size: -; CDR3: CASSSRGLGQPQHF; DNA: TGTGCCAGCAGCTCCAGGGGGCTGGGGCAGCCCCAGCATTTT
V: TRBV10-3; J: TRBJ2-3; D: -; size: -; CDR3: CAIRETDTQYF; DNA: TGTGCCATCAGAGAGACAGATACGCAGTATTTT
V: TRBV11-2; J: TRBJ2-5; D: -; size: -; CDR3: CASSLTLGRRETQYF; DNA: TGTGCCAGCAGCTTAACCCTCGGGCGAAGAGAGACCCAGTACTTC
V: TRBV7-2; J: TRBJ2-7; D: -; size: -; CDR3: CASSFSTLYEQYF; DNA: TGTGCCAGCAGCTTTTCGACCCTCTACGAGCAGTACTTC
V: TRBV5-1; J: TRBJ1-1; D: TRBD1; size: few; CDR3: CASRSQGATEAFF; DNA: TGCGCCAGCAGGTCCCAGGGGGCCACTGAAGCTTTCTTT
V: TRBV7-2; J: TRBJ2-2; D: -; size: -; CDR3: CASRSRRGRTGELFF; DNA: TGTGCCAGCAGGTCCAGGAGGGGTCGGACCGGGGAGCTGTTTTTT
V: TRBV21-1; J: TRBJ2-7; D: -; size: -; CDR3: CASSKYGGSYEQYF; DNA: TGTGCCAGCAGCAAATACGGGGGTAGTTACGAGCAGTACTTC
V: TRBV19; J: TRBJ2-7; D: -; size: -; CDR3: CASSLGTEQYF; DNA: TGTGCCAGTAGCCTCGGGACCGAGCAGTACTTC
V: TRBV19; J: TRBJ2-1; D: -; size: -; CDR3: CASNGKGEQFF; DNA: TGTGCCAGTAACGGGAAGGGTGAGCAGTTCTTC
V: TRBV6-1; J: TRBJ2-7; D: -; size: few; CDR3: CASSEATERWYEQYF; DNA: TGTGCCAGCAGTGAAGCAACGGAGAGGTGGTACGAGCAGTACTTC
V: TRBV27; J: TRBJ1-3; D: TRBD1; size: once; CDR3: CASRRTGLSDTIYF; DNA: TGTGCCAGCAGACGGACAGGCCTCTCAGACACCATATATTTT
V: TRBV29-1; J: TRBJ2-1; D: -; size: -; CDR3: CSVGQGINEQFF; DNA: TGCAGCGTTGGCCAGGGGATCAATGAGCAGTTCTTC
V: TRBV5-1; J: TRBJ2-3; D: TRBD1; size: -; CDR3: CASSLEAGTGTQYF; DNA: TGCGCCAGCAGCTTGGAGGCTGGGACAGGAACCCAGTATTTT
V: TRBV20-1; J: TRBJ2-5; D: TRBD2; size: once; CDR3: CSAGEGETQYF; DNA: TGCAGTGCAGGGGAGGGGGAGACCCAGTACTTC
V: TRBV9; J: TRBJ2-7; D: TRBD2; size: once; CDR3: CASSYRDGTSGSYEQYF; DNA: TGTGCCAGCAGCTACCGAGATGGGACCAGCGGGAGCTACGAGCAGTACTTC
V: TRBV27; J: TRBJ1-6; D: TRBD1; size: -; CDR3: CASSPGQGVGSPLHF; DNA: TGTGCCAGCAGTCCGGGACAGGGAGTCGGGTCACCCCTCCACTTT
V: TRBV6-6; J: TRBJ1-1; D: TRBD1; size: -; CDR3: CASSYSRTGNTEAFF; DNA: TGTGCCAGCAGTTACTCCCGGACAGGGAACACTGAAGCTTTCTTT
V: TRBV5-8; J: TRBJ1-1; D: TRBD1; size: few; CDR3: CASSLVDRGNTEAFF; DNA: TGTGCCAGCAGCTTGGTGGACAGGGGTAACACTGAAGCTTTCTTT
V: TRBV19; J: TRBJ1-5; D: -; size: few; CDR3: CASSPGGGNQPQHF; DNA: TGTGCCAGTAGTCCCGGAGGGGGCAATCAGCCCCAGCATTTT
V: TRBV18; J: TRBJ2-1; D: TRBD2; size: -; CDR3: CASSPPRLAGYNEQFF; DNA: TGTGCCAGCTCACCACCGAGGCTAGCGGGATACAATGAGCAGTTCTTC
V: TRBV7-2; J: TRBJ2-7; D: -; size: once; CDR3: CASSLAGGFSSYEQYF; DNA: TGTGCCAGCAGCTTAGCGGGGGGCTTTTCCTCCTACGAGCAGTACTTC
V: TRBV29-1; J: TRBJ2-3; D: -; size: -; CDR3: CSVPLGVPRTDTQYF; DNA: TGCAGCGTGCCACTAGGCGTACCTCGCACAGATACGCAGTATTTT
V: TRBV9; J: TRBJ1-1; D: TRBD1; size: -; CDR3: CASSPGQGLMNTEAFF; DNA: TGTGCCAGCAGCCCGGGACAGGGGCTGATGAACACTGAAGCTTTCTTT
V: TRBV6-1; J: TRBJ2-3; D: TRBD2; size: few; CDR3: CASTQLAGSTDTQYF; DNA: TGTGCCAGCACTCAACTAGCGGGGAGCACAGATACGCAGTATTTT
V: TRBV10-3; J: TRBJ2-6; D: TRBD1; size: -; CDR3: CAAGGHNSGANVLTF; DNA: TGTGCCGCAGGGGGACATAACTCTGGGGCCAACGTCCTGACTTTC
V: TRBV6-1; J: TRBJ2-3; D: -; size: -; CDR3: CASSWGPLAVDTQYF; DNA: TGTGCCAGCAGTTGGGGGCCCCTAGCGGTAGATACGCAGTATTTT
V: TRBV18; J: TRBJ1-5; D: -; size: -; CDR3: CASSPGSSNQPQHF; DNA: TGTGCCAGCTCCCCCGGGAGTAGCAATCAGCCCCAGCATTTT
V: TRBV6-1; J: TRBJ2-3; D: -; size: -; CDR3: CASRYGQGRTDTQYF; DNA: TGTGCCAGCAGATACGGGCAGGGACGCACAGATACGCAGTATTTT
V: TRBV30; J: TRBJ1-1; D: -; size: few; CDR3: CAWSVGTVKHEAFF; DNA: TGTGCCTGGAGTGTTGGGACGGTGAAGCATGAAGCTTTCTTT
V: TRBV27; J: TRBJ2-3; D: -; size: few; CDR3: CASSLTVSTDTQYF; DNA: TGTGCCAGCAGTTTAACAGTTAGCACAGATACGCAGTATTTT
V: TRBV6-5; J: TRBJ2-2; D: -; size: -; CDR3: CASSYGGLASGELFF; DNA: TGTGCCAGCAGTTATGGAGGCCTAGCCAGCGGGGAGCTGTTTTTT
V: TRBV11-3; J: TRBJ1-4; D: -; size: -; CDR3: CASSSRGSGQRDEKLFF; DNA: TGTGCCAGCAGCTCCCGGGGAAGCGGACAACGGGATGAAAAACTGTTTTTT
V: TRBV29-1; J: TRBJ1-2; D: TRBD1; size: -; CDR3: CSVGTGTGRYGYTF; DNA: TGCAGCGTCGGAACCGGGACAGGGAGGTATGGCTACACCTTC
V: TRBV6-5; J: TRBJ2-5; D: TRBD2; size: many; CDR3: CASSYSSLAARETQYF; DNA: TGTGCCAGCAGTTACTCTAGCCTAGCGGCCAGGGAGACCCAGTACTTC
V: TRBV5-1; J: TRBJ1-3; D: -; size: -; CDR3: CASSREGGSGNTIYF; DNA: TGCGCCAGCAGCCGGGAAGGGGGTTCTGGAAACACCATATATTTT
V: TRBV11-1; J: TRBJ2-7; D: -; size: -; CDR3: CASSWGSYRDSSYEQYF; DNA: TGTGCCAGCAGCTGGGGGTCGTACCGGGACTCTTCCTACGAGCAGTACTTC
V: TRBV18; J: TRBJ2-3; D: TRBD1; size: -; CDR3: CASSPRKGGVTDTQYF; DNA: TGTGCCAGCTCACCACGGAAAGGGGGCGTCACAGATACGCAGTATTTT
V: TRBV10-2; J: TRBJ1-2; D: TRBD1; size: -; CDR3: CASRAGTGGALNYGYTF; DNA: TGCGCCAGCAGAGCCGGGACAGGGGGCGCGTTGAACTATGGCTACACCTTC
V: TRBV30; J: TRBJ1-4; D: -; size: -; CDR3: CILGTETNEKLFF; DNA: TGTATCCTAGGGACCGAGACGAATGAAAAACTGTTTTTT
V: TRBV25-1; J: TRBJ2-7; D: TRBD2; size: once; CDR3: CASSEGSGREQYF; DNA: TGTGCCAGCAGTGAGGGTAGCGGGCGCGAGCAGTACTTC